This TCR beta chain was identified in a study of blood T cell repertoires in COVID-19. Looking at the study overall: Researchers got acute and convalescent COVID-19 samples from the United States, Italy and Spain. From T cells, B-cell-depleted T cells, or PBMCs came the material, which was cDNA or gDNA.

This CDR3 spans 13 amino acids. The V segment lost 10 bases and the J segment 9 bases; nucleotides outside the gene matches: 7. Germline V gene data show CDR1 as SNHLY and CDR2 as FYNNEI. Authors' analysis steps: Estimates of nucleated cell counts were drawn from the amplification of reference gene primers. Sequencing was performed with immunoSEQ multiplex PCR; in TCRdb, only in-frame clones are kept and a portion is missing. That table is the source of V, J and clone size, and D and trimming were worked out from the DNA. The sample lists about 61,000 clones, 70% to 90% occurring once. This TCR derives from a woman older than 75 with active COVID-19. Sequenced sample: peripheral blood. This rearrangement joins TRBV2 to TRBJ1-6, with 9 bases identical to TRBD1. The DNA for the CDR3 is TGTGCCACCTTACAGGGGGCAGGTTCACCCCTCCACTTT. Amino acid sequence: CATLQGAGSPLHF.